These T cell receptor beta chains were read from a single sample in a study of a mutant IDH1 vaccine in newly diagnosed glioma. Their antigens are not known. Sequencing used immunoSEQ multiplex PCR; TCRdb keeps in-frame clones, though not all of them. The sample contains tens of thousands of clones, under 80% of which appear only once. The source was PBMCs, collected from a glioma patient whose treatment included an IDH1 peptide vaccine. The source is a man aged 45 to 65 with glioma. Both conserved end residues are part of each CDR3. The order of the fields is V gene, D gene, J gene, clone size, CDR3 protein, CDR3 DNA. A D gene is named only where the DNA matches it firmly. A clone size is listed for some rows: how often the clone was seen (once, few, many), or a class if it is expanded.

TRBV5-1,.,TRBJ2-7,.,CASTANKRAYEQYF,TGCGCCAGCACAGCTAATAAGCGGGCCTACGAGCAGTACTTC
TRBV30,.,TRBJ2-5,.,CAAIPGTQSRETQYF,TGTGCCGCAATACCCGGGACCCAGAGTAGAGAGACCCAGTACTTC
TRBV7-9,TRBD1,TRBJ2-7,.,CASSDPTTGTGYYYEQYF,TGTGCCAGCAGCGATCCTACTACCGGGACAGGGTATTACTACGAGCAGTACTTC
TRBV18,TRBD1,TRBJ2-5,few,CASSPLGTGRSETQYF,TGTGCCAGCTCACCACTGGGGACAGGGAGGTCGGAGACCCAGTACTTC
TRBV5-1,TRBD1,TRBJ2-1,.,CASSPRTGSLNEQFF,TGCGCCAGCAGCCCCCGGACAGGGTCCCTCAATGAGCAGTTCTTC
TRBV6-5,.,TRBJ1-1,.,CASSYSTWTEAFF,TGTGCCAGCAGTTACTCGACGTGGACTGAAGCTTTCTTT
TRBV30,TRBD1,TRBJ1-1,few,CAWSQGAHTEAFF,TGTGCCTGGAGTCAGGGGGCTCACACTGAAGCTTTCTTT
TRBV9,TRBD1,TRBJ1-4,.,CASSAGQGGEKLFF,TGTGCCAGCAGCGCAGGACAGGGGGGGGAAAAACTGTTTTTT
TRBV19,.,TRBJ2-1,.,CASSKANEQFF,TGTGCCAGTAGTAAAGCCAATGAGCAGTTCTTC
TRBV27,.,TRBJ1-1,few,CASGDTEAFF,TGTGCCAGCGGGGATACTGAAGCTTTCTTT